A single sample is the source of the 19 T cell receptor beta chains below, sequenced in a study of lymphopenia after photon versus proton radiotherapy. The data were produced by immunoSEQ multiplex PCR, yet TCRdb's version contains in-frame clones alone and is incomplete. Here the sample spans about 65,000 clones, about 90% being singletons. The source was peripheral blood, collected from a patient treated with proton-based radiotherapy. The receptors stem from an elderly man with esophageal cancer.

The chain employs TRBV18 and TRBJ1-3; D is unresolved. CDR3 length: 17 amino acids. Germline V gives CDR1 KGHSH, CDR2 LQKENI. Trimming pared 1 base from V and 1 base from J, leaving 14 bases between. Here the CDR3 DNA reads TGTGCCAGCTCACCACTCCCTCCGGGCGGGTCTGGAAACACCATATATTTT. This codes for CASSPLPPGGSGNTIYF. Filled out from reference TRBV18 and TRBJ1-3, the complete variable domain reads NAGVMQNPRHLVRRRGQEARLRCSPMKGHSHVYWYRQLPEEGLKFMVYLQKENIIDESGMPKERFSAEFPKEGPSILRIQQVVRGDSAAYFCASSPLPPGGSGNTIYFGEGSWLTVV.

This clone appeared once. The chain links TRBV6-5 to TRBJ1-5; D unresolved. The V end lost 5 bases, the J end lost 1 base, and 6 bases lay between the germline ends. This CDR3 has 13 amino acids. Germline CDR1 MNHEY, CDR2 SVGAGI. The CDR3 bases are TGTGCCAGCAGTCAACAGAGCAATCAGCCCCAGCATTTT. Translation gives CASSQQSNQPQHF.

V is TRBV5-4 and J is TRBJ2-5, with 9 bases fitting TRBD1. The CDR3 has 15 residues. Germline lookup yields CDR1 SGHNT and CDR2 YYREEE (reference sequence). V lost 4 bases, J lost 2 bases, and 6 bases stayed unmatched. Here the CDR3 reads CASSAGTGSQETQYF. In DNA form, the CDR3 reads TGTGCCAGCAGCGCGGGGACAGGGTCACAAGAGACCCAGTACTTC.

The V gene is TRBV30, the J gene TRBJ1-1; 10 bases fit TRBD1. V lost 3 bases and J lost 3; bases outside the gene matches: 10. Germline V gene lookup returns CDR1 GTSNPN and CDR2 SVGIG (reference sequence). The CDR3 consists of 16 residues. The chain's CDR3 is CAWRDTGTGAYTEAFF. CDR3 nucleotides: TGTGCCTGGAGGGATACCGGGACAGGGGCTTACACTGAAGCTTTCTTT.

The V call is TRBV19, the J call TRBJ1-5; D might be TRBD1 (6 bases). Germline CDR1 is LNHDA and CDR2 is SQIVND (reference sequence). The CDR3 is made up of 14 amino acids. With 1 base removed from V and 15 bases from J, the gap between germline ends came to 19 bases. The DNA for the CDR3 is TGTGCCAGTAGTATAGGGGGGGCGACCGGGTTACTGCATTTT. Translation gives CASSIGGATGLLHF.

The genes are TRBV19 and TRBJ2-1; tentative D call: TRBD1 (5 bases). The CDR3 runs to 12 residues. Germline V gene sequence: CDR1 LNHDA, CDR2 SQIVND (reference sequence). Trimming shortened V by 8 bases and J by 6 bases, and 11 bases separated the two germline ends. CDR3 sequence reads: CASRQGPNEQFF. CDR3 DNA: TGTGCCAGTCGTCAGGGTCCCAATGAGCAGTTCTTC.

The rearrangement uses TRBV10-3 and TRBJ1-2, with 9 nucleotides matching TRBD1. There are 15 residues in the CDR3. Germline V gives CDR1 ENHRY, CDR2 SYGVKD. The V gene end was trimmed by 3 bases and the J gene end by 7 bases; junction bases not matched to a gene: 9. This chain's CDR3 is CAISEMRDREAGYTF. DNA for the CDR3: TGTGCCATCAGTGAAATGAGGGACAGGGAGGCTGGCTACACCTTC.

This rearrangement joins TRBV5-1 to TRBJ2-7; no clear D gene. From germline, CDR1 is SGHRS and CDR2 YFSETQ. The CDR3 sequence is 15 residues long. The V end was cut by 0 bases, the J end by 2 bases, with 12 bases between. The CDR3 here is CASSLGPQETYEQYF. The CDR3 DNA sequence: TGCGCCAGCAGCTTGGGTCCCCAGGAGACCTACGAGCAGTACTTC.

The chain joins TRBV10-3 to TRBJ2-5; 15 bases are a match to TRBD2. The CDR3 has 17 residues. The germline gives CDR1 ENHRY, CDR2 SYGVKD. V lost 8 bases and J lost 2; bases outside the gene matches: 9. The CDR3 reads CAISGGTSGGFQETQYF. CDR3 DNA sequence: TGTGCCATCTCCGGCGGGACTAGCGGGGGGTTTCAAGAGACCCAGTACTTC.

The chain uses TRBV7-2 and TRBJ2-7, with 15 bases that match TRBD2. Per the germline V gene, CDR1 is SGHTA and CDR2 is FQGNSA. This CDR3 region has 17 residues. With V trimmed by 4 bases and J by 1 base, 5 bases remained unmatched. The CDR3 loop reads CASSSRGLAGGSYEQYF. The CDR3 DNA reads TGTGCCAGCAGCTCCCGGGGACTAGCGGGAGGTTCCTACGAGCAGTACTTC.

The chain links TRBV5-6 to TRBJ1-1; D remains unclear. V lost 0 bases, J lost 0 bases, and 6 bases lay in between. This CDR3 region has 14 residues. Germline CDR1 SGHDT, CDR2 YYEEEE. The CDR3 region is CASSLDRMNTEAFF. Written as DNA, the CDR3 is TGTGCCAGCAGCTTGGACCGGATGAACACTGAAGCTTTCTTT.

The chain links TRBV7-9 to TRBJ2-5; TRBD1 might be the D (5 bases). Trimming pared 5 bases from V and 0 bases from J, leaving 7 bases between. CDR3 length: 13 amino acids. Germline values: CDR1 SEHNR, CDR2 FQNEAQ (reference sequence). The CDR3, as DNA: TGTGCCAGCAGCGGGGCAAACCAAGAGACCCAGTACTTC. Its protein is CASSGANQETQYF.

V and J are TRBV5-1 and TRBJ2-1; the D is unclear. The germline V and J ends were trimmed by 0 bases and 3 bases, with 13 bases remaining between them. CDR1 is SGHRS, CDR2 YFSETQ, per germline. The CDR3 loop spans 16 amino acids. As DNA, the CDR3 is TGCGCCAGCAGCTTGGCTGCCCCAGCTAACTACAATGAGCAGTTCTTC. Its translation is CASSLAAPANYNEQFF.

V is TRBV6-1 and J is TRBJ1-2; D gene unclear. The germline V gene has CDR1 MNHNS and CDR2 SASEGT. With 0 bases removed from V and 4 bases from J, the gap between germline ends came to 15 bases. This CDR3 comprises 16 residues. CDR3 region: CASSEALDGGFYGYTF. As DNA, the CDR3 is TGTGCCAGCAGTGAAGCATTGGACGGAGGATTCTATGGCTACACCTTC.

This CDR3 is CASSLAPVGGRTGRETQYF. The CDR3 bases are TGTGCCAGCAGCTTAGCCCCAGTAGGAGGACGGACAGGGAGGGAGACCCAGTACTTC. This chain joins TRBV11-2 and TRBJ2-5; TRBD1 aligns across 8 bases. Trimming removed 1 base from V and 5 bases from J; junction bases left unmatched: 18. The CDR3 sequence is 19 residues long. From germline, CDR1 is SGHAT and CDR2 FQNNGV.

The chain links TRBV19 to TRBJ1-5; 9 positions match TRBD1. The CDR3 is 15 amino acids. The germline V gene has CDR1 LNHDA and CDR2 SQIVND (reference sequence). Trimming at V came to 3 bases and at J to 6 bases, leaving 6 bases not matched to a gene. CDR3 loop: CASSIGDRVAQPQHF. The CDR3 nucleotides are TGTGCCAGTAGTATCGGGGACAGGGTGGCTCAGCCCCAGCATTTT.

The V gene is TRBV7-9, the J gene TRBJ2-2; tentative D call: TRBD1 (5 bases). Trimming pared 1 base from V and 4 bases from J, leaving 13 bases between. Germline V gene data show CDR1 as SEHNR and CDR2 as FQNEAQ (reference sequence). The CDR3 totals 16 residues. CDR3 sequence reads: CASSLEYMTVTGELFF. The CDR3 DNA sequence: TGTGCCAGCAGCTTAGAGTACATGACAGTCACCGGGGAGCTGTTTTTT.

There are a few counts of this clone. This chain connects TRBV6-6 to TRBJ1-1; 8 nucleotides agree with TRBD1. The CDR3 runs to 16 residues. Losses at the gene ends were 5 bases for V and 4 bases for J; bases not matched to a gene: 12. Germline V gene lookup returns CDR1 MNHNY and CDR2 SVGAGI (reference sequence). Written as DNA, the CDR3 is TGTGCCAGCAGTAAATCTAACAGGGGGGGCGTCACTGAAGCTTTCTTT. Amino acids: CASSKSNRGGVTEAFF.

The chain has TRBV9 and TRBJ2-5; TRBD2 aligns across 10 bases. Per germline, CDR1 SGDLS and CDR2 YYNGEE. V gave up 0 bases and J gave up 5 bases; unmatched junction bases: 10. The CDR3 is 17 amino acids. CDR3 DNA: TGTGCCAGCAGCGTAGGGGCTAGCGGGGGAGGGCTCGAGACCCAGTACTTC. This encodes CASSVGASGGGLETQYF.